This entry describes one T cell receptor (beta chain). The record originates from a study of blood T cell repertoires in COVID-19. Overall study context: Some COVID-19 samples were acute and others convalescent; all came from the United States, Italy and Spain. The cDNA or gDNA used as material had been derived from T cells, B-cell-depleted T cells, or PBMCs.

V was pared by 1 base and J by 11 bases, with 12 bases between. Germline CDR1 MGHRA, CDR2 YSYEKL. The CDR3 length is 13 residues. Original analysis: Amplifying reference gene primers gave estimates of nucleated cell counts. Produced via immunoSEQ multiplex PCR; TCRdb's table is partial and in-frame only. D and trimming come from the DNA, and the V and J calls and clone size come from that table. The sample consists of 200,000 to 300,000 clones, around 81% of them appearing once. This chain joins TRBV4-1 and TRBJ2-1; D unclear. Sequenced input: peripheral blood. The TCR originated in a woman aged 55-70 years with active or convalescent COVID-19. The CDR3 here is CASSQGSSFQQFF. The CDR3 region has the DNA TGCGCCAGCAGCCAAGGGAGTAGCTTTCAGCAGTTCTTC.